The sequence of this TCR beta chain was determined in a study of CD8 T cells in ankylosing spondylitis (dated by TCRdb to the late 2010s). Regarding the complete study: T cell receptor beta repertoires were profiled in healthy donors and ankylosing spondylitis patients so that disease-linked TCR variants could be found. The whole study cohort included 90 to 120 healthy donors and roughly 24 ankylosing spondylitis patients. Peripheral blood was sampled, and synovial fluid was also collected from ankylosing spondylitis patients.

What the authors observed across the whole study: The disease-linked clones were reported to be significantly enriched in matched synovial fluid samples from ankylosing spondylitis patients. The disease-linked clones had a CD8+ phenotype and were found at relatively low frequencies in peripheral blood. Blood from ankylosing spondylitis patients appeared to be characterized by a TCR beta motif made up of fewer than ten highly homologous amino acid variants. Some motif variants were previously reported in synovial fluid and blood of reactive arthritis patients, suggesting common disease-initiation mechanisms.

V gives up 5 bases and J gives up 3 bases, and the segment between their germline ends measures 12 bases. The germline V gene provides CDR1 SGHVS and CDR2 FQNEAQ. The CDR3, cysteine through phenylalanine, is 14 amino acids long. Only the CDR3 DNA is retained, 42 bases long and in frame from the first base. The reads were generated on an Illumina HiSeq 2500. Quantitative 5'-RACE with molecular barcodes was the method used to prepare the TCR beta libraries. Processing in the source paper ran as follows. A new computational method, built on a probabilistic model of VDJ rearrangement, was used to identify disease-linked TCR variants. TCRdb reprocessed the public reads (quality trimming at Q25 with fastp, clone calling with MiXCR) and kept in-frame beta chains. Each CDR3 protein appears once, grouped with its most common genes and DNA. The V and J calls follow TCRdb's processing rather than the paper's. In this sample the table shows 150,000 to 200,000 distinct CDR3 sequences, about 20% of which occur a single time. Together, the top ten hold 4.3% of the sample.

This clonotype has a count of ten or more. It lacks a known antigen. No base quality values were provided; no much bigger clone lies one nucleotide off. The origin of this receptor is a male donor between 5 and 35 years old with ankylosing spondylitis or in good health (not recorded which). Donor details come from another sample of the same person, matched by shared clones. Rearrangement joined TRBV7-8 to TRBJ2-3, with TRBD2 perhaps the D gene, on 6 matching bases. The material sequenced was blood, either unsorted or a sorted T cell fraction (not recorded which). CDR3 loop: CASSPTRTTDTQYF. The sequence in DNA is TGTGCCAGCAGCCCGACTAGAACTACAGATACGCAGTATTTT.